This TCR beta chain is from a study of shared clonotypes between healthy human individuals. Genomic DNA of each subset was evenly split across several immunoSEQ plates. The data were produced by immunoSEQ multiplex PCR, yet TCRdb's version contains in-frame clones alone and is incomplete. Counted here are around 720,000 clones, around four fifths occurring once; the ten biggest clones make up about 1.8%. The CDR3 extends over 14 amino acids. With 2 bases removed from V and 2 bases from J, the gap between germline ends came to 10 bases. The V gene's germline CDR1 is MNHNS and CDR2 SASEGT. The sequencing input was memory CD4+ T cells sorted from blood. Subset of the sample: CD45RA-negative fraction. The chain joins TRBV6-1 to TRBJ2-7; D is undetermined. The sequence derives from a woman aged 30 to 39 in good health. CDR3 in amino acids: CASSEQRGPYEQYF. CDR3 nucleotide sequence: TGTGCCAGCAGTGAACAACGAGGACCCTACGAGCAGTACTTC.